Each of the 25 T cell receptor beta chains below was sequenced from the same sample in a study of cytomegalovirus exposure and HLA in healthy donors. The study ran its PCR with 60 Vbeta and 13 Jbeta primers. Assay used: immunoSEQ multiplex PCR; TCRdb lists only in-frame clones, some missing. Of 130,000 or so clones listed, just under 80% were seen once; the top ten hold roughly 5%. The sample taken for sequencing was PBMCs. These receptors came from a man aged 30 to 39 in good health and CMV-seronegative.

This chain connects TRBV5-1 to TRBJ1-2; D is perhaps TRBD1 (5 bases). The germline CDR1 and CDR2 sequences are SGHRS and YFSETQ. The CDR3 runs 14 residues. Deletions cut 1 base from V and 4 bases from J, with 11 bases between. CDR3 coding DNA: TGCGCCAGCAGCTTGCCTGACAGCACCTATGGCTACACCTTC. This translates into CASSLPDSTYGYTF.

This sequence joins TRBV5-1 and TRBJ2-7; 10 positions agree with TRBD1. The CDR3 totals 15 residues. J gave up 7 bases and V 6 bases, and 13 bases lay outside the gene matches. Germline V gene data show CDR1 as SGHRS and CDR2 as YFSETQ. The CDR3 DNA reads as TGCGCCAGCAAAACAAGGGACAGGGGTATCGAAGAGCAGTACTTC. Its protein product is CASKTRDRGIEEQYF. The whole variable domain, remainder taken from reference TRBV5-1 and TRBJ2-7, is KAGVTQTPRYLIKTRGQQVTLSCSPISGHRSVSWYQQTPGQGLQFLFEYFSETQRNKGNFPGRFSGRQFSNSRSEMNVSTLELGDSALYLCASKTRDRGIEEQYFGPGTRLTVT.

The genes are TRBV7-9 and TRBJ2-3; D possibly corresponds to TRBD1 (5 bases). Germline V gives CDR1 SEHNR, CDR2 FQNEAQ (reference sequence). The CDR3 is 15 residues long. Trimming stripped 5 bases from V and 3 bases from J, with 15 bases between. CDR3 protein: CASSLLGQRTDTQYF. The CDR3 DNA sequence: TGTGCCAGCAGCCTCTTGGGGCAAAGGACAGATACGCAGTATTTT.

The count of this clone is one. The chain carries TRBV7-2 and TRBJ2-7, with no clear D. The CDR3 is 11 residues long. Per germline, CDR1 SGHTA and CDR2 FQGNSA. V lost 4 bases, J lost 2 bases, and 3 bases lay in between. Written as DNA, the CDR3 is TGTGCCAGCAGCTCCGCCTACGAGCAGTACTTC. The encoded protein is CASSSAYEQYF.

V is TRBV13 and J is TRBJ2-1, with D possibly TRBD2 on 6 matching bases. V lost 5 bases, J lost 0 bases, and 23 bases lay in between. Per the germline V gene, CDR1 is PRHDT and CDR2 is FYEKMQ (reference sequence). This CDR3 comprises 19 residues. The CDR3 protein is CASSASPGLSKSSYNEQFF. The DNA for the CDR3 is TGTGCCAGCAGCGCCAGCCCGGGACTTTCTAAAAGCTCCTACAATGAGCAGTTCTTC.

The V call is TRBV6-1, the J call TRBJ2-3, with D unclear. The germline V gene has CDR1 MNHNS and CDR2 SASEGT. The CDR3 contains 13 residues. Trimming took off 6 bases at V and 4 bases at J, with 11 bases between the two ends. CDR3 DNA sequence: TGTGCCAGCAGGTCTATGGCGGCAGATACGCAGTATTTT. Its protein is CASRSMAADTQYF.

The chain couples TRBV7-2 to TRBJ1-1; 11 positions agree with TRBD1. The V gene's germline CDR1 is SGHTA and CDR2 FQGNSA. With 5 bases clipped from V and 1 base from J, the junction kept 6 bases outside the gene matches. The CDR3 has 16 amino acids. CDR3 region: CASSNGQGASNTEAFF. DNA of the CDR3: TGTGCCAGCAGCAATGGACAGGGGGCCTCGAACACTGAAGCTTTCTTT.

This clone appeared a few times. CDR3 nucleotides: TGTGCCAGCAGAACCGGACAGAACACTGAAGCTTTCTTT. Protein: CASRTGQNTEAFF. The chain joins TRBV6-1 to TRBJ1-1, with D tentatively TRBD1 (5 bases). Germline V gene sequence: CDR1 MNHNS, CDR2 SASEGT. Trimming removed 6 bases at V and 1 base at J, with 9 bases between. The CDR3 is made up of 13 amino acids.

The V call is TRBV9, the J call TRBJ2-2; TRBD1 matches at 8 bases. The CDR3 has 16 amino acids. Germline lookup yields CDR1 SGDLS and CDR2 YYNGEE. V dropped 0 bases and J dropped 3; count of bases not matched to a gene: 4. In nucleotides, the CDR3 is TGTGCCAGCAGCGTAGGAGGCAGGGGGCACACCGGGGAGCTGTTTTTT. Its translation is CASSVGGRGHTGELFF.

The rearrangement uses TRBV7-6 and TRBJ1-1; D not certain. CDR3 size: 13 residues. The V end lost 1 base, the J end lost 7 bases, and 10 bases lay between the germline ends. Germline CDR1 SGHVS, CDR2 FNYEAQ. The CDR3 DNA reads as TGTGCCAGCAGCTTAGAGATAGGACTTGAAGCTTTCTTT. Its protein product is CASSLEIGLEAFF.

CDR3 sequence (DNA): TGTGCCAGCAGCTTGTCTCCGGGAGGGTTAAAGTACGAGCAGTACTTC. Its protein is CASSLSPGGLKYEQYF. The chain couples TRBV5-6 to TRBJ2-7, with 8 bases fitting TRBD2. Trimming at V came to 1 base and at J to 4 bases, leaving 10 bases not matched to a gene. CDR1 and CDR2 (germline): SGHDT, YYEEEE. The CDR3 length is 16 residues.

The rearrangement joins TRBV29-1 to TRBJ1-1; D gene unclear. Trimming took off 6 bases at V and 0 bases at J, with 8 bases between the two ends. This CDR3 spans 12 amino acids. Germline loops: CDR1 SQVTM, CDR2 ANQGSEA. CDR3 sequence reads: CSVPGVNTEAFF. The CDR3 DNA is TGCAGCGTCCCGGGTGTGAACACTGAAGCTTTCTTT. The full variable domain, rest sourced from reference TRBV29-1 and TRBJ1-1, is SAVISQKPSRDICQRGTSLTIQCQVDSQVTMMFWYRQQPGQSLTLIATANQGSEATYESGFVIDKFPISRPNLTFSTLTVSNMSPEDSSIYLCSVPGVNTEAFFGQGTRLTVV.

This CDR3 is CASSLEMDRGNVEQYF. CDR3 DNA sequence: TGCGCCAGCAGCTTAGAGATGGACAGGGGGAATGTCGAGCAGTACTTC. V gene TRBV5-1 combines with J gene TRBJ2-7, with TRBD1 matching 10 bases. The CDR3 consists of 16 residues. CDR1 is SGHRS, CDR2 YFSETQ, per germline. Losses at the gene ends were 2 bases for V and 6 bases for J; bases not matched to a gene: 11.

The genes are TRBV2 and TRBJ2-2; TRBD1 matches 9 bases. V shed 9 bases and J 0 bases; nucleotides not matched to a gene: 8. CDR1 is SNHLY and CDR2 is FYNNEI in the germline V gene. CDR3 length: 16 residues. This CDR3 is CARRRGQGANTGELFF. CDR3 nucleotides: TGTGCCAGGCGACGGGGACAGGGCGCGAACACCGGGGAGCTGTTTTTT.

The chain recombines TRBV6-5 with TRBJ1-2; D gene uncertain. CDR1 is MNHEY, CDR2 SVGAGI, per germline. CDR3 length: 11 residues. The V end lost 4 bases, the J end lost 8 bases, and 8 bases lay between the germline ends. This CDR3 reads CASSSPSGYTF. In nucleotides, the CDR3 is TGTGCCAGCAGTTCCCCGTCGGGCTACACCTTC.

The V call is TRBV5-1, the J call TRBJ1-2, with 7 bases fitting TRBD1. Germline V gene sequence: CDR1 SGHRS, CDR2 YFSETQ. This CDR3 is 14 amino acids long. V was clipped by 1 base and J by 6 bases; unmatched bases: 6. The CDR3 here is CASSLSTGLDGYTF. The CDR3 DNA follows: TGCGCCAGCAGCTTGTCGACAGGGCTTGATGGCTACACCTTC.

This chain joins TRBV2 and TRBJ2-7, with 9 positions matching TRBD1. The CDR3 spans 14 residues. Looked up from germline, CDR1 is SNHLY and CDR2 is FYNNEI. V lost 6 bases to trimming and J lost 2 bases; unmatched junction nucleotides: 5. In nucleotides, the CDR3 is TGTGCCAGCAGCGGGACAGGGCATACCTACGAGCAGTACTTC. This gives the protein CASSGTGHTYEQYF.

The chain has TRBV5-1 and TRBJ2-1; 8 nucleotides align to TRBD1. Germline V gene lookup returns CDR1 SGHRS and CDR2 YFSETQ. This CDR3 spans 14 amino acids. The junction had 3 bases not matched to a gene; V was cut back by 3 bases and J by 4 bases. The CDR3 loop is CASSSDRAYNEQFF. The CDR3 DNA reads as TGCGCCAGCAGCTCGGACAGGGCGTACAATGAGCAGTTCTTC.

The gene calls are TRBV25-1 and TRBJ1-6; TRBD1 aligns across 7 bases. With V trimmed by 4 bases and J by 5 bases, 2 bases remained unmatched. The CDR3 consists of 14 residues. The germline V gene encodes CDR1 MGHDK and CDR2 SYGVNS. CDR3 DNA: TGTGCCAGCAGTGGGGGACAGCATAATTCACCCCTCCACTTT. Translation gives CASSGGQHNSPLHF.

The gene calls are TRBV28 and TRBJ1-1; D not resolved. The V end was cut by 6 bases, the J end by 6 bases, with 11 bases between. Germline values: CDR1 MDHEN, CDR2 SYDVKM. The CDR3 covers 12 residues. CDR3 protein: CASSQIRAEAFF. In DNA, the CDR3 is TGTGCCAGCAGCCAAATCCGGGCTGAAGCTTTCTTT.

This chain connects TRBV5-6 to TRBJ2-5; 10 bases match TRBD2. The CDR3 runs to 16 residues. V lost 0 bases to trimming and J lost 3 bases; unmatched junction nucleotides: 5. CDR1 and CDR2 from the germline V gene are SGHDT and YYEEEE. CDR3 protein: CASSLGSGRAEETQYF. The CDR3 DNA reads TGTGCCAGCAGCTTGGGAAGCGGGAGGGCCGAAGAGACCCAGTACTTC.

The chain recombines TRBV10-2 with TRBJ2-7, with D possibly matching TRBD1 (5 bases). Trimming pared 10 bases from V and 3 bases from J, leaving 16 bases between. CDR3 size: 13 residues. Germline CDR1 WSHSY, CDR2 SAAADI. CDR3 sequence (DNA): TGCGCCACCATACAGGCAGCTTACTACGAGCAGTACTTC. It translates to CATIQAAYYEQYF.

The chain carries TRBV2 and TRBJ2-7; TRBD1 matches 7 bases. The CDR3 runs 13 residues. Germline V lookup: CDR1 SNHLY, CDR2 FYNNEI. Trimming cost V 6 bases and J 3 bases; bases outside gene matches: 5. This chain's CDR3 is CASREQGFYEQYF. CDR3 nucleotides: TGTGCCAGCAGGGAACAGGGGTTCTACGAGCAGTACTTC.

V usage is TRBV7-2 and J usage is TRBJ1-3; D is unresolved. The CDR3 has 15 amino acids. CDR1 SGHTA and CDR2 FQGNSA come from the germline V gene. V was pared by 8 bases and J by 3 bases, with 17 bases between. The CDR3, as DNA: TGTGCCAGCTCAATTGGCGGTACCTTTGGAAACACCATATATTTT. Amino acids: CASSIGGTFGNTIYF. Looking up the rest from reference TRBV7-2 and TRBJ1-3 gives the full variable domain: GAGVSQSPSNKVTEKGKDVELRCDPISGHTALYWYRQSLGQGLEFLIYFQGNSAPDKSGLPSDRFSAERTGGSVSTLTIQRTQQEDSAVYLCASSIGGTFGNTIYFGEGSWLTVV.

The V gene is TRBV19, the J gene TRBJ1-2, with D possibly being TRBD1 (6 bases). The germline V and J ends were trimmed by 6 bases and 8 bases, with 16 bases remaining between them. The CDR3 runs 13 residues. Germline lookup yields CDR1 LNHDA and CDR2 SQIVND (reference sequence). The CDR3 protein is CASSISGTWGYTF. In DNA, the CDR3 is TGTGCCAGTAGCATCTCCGGGACATGGGGCTACACCTTC.